This T cell receptor beta chain comes out of a study of control samples from healthy donors and cancer patients. This CDR3 spans 15 amino acids. Germline lookup yields CDR1 DFQATT and CDR2 SNEGSKA (reference sequence). The ends lost 3 bases at V and 5 bases at J; junction bases unmatched: 7. TCRdb keeps only in-frame clones here, not all; method: immunoSEQ multiplex PCR. The table shows 99,000 or so clones, with around 82% occurring only once. The rearrangement joins TRBV20-1 to TRBJ2-1; 10 nucleotides agree with TRBD2. Material: blood. The TCR sequence derives from a man in his fifties or sixties in good health. The CDR3 DNA is TGCAGTGCTAGTCGTAGCGGGGGGCTTCACAATGAGCAGTTCTTC. It translates to CSASRSGGLHNEQFF.